The clone carrying this T cell receptor beta chain was detected only a few times. The germline gene is not matched at one end of the junction; a read error may be the cause. This sample stems from a study of blood T cells in healthy people across ages. A second PCR of 7 to 11 cycles used a sample-barcoded 5' primer and a J-beta primer mix. A single record per CDR3 protein comes from TCRdb applying MiXCR to the 5' RACE reads. The table has about 1.5 million distinct CDR3 sequences, roughly 43% seen once. Germline assignment: CDR1 LGHNA and CDR2 YSLEER. The CDR3 is made up of 16 amino acids. This sequence was found in a woman aged 18-30 years in good health. Sequences were obtained from blood. This chain connects TRBV4-3 to TRBJ2-3; weak D call: TRBD2 (5 bases). The CDR3 nucleotides read TGCGCCAGCGGCCAAGACCTGGGCGCGGGCGCAGATACGCAGTATTTT. Encoded protein: CASGQDLGAGADTQYF.